This T cell receptor (beta chain) originates from a study of OX40 agonist ivuxolimab in advanced cancers. On the study more broadly: Patients received intravenous ivuxolimab every 2 weeks at 0.01 to 10 mg/kg.

Study-wide points: CD4+ and CD8+ blood T cells expanded clonally by week 6 at 0.1 to 3.0 mg/kg. Expanded clones tended on average to be more numerous among CD8+ T cells than CD4+.

Sequencing was performed with immunoSEQ multiplex PCR; in TCRdb, only in-frame clones are kept and a portion is missing. This repertoire shows around 68,000 clones, roughly nine tenths found once; its top ten account for around 0.33%. The V end was cut by 4 bases, the J end by 0 bases, with 14 bases between. CDR3 length: 15 residues. The germline gives CDR1 SGHNT, CDR2 YYREEE (reference sequence). With respect to this clone: As yet, its antigen is unknown.

The sampling schedule covered blood at baseline, cycle 4 day 1, and cycle 7 day 1. The chain joins TRBV5-4 to TRBJ2-7; tentatively, D is TRBD1 (6 bases). Sample: CD4+ or CD8+ T cells sorted from blood, taken in a trial of the OX40 agonist ivuxolimab. This clonotype was obtained from an adult with an advanced solid tumor such as melanoma, head and neck, liver or kidney cancer. CDR3 residues: CASSPGQGSSYEQYF. The DNA for the CDR3 is TGTGCCAGCAGCCCGGGGCAGGGGAGCTCCTACGAGCAGTACTTC.